This T cell receptor (beta chain) stems from a study of shared clonotypes between healthy human individuals (dated by TCRdb to about 2020). For the wider study: The cohort included a few men and a couple of women between 18 and 49 years of age. Per donor, three plates each were used for CD4 naive and CD4 memory, two for CD8 naive, and one for CD8 memory. Different laboratories and diverse techniques were used to prepare libraries and sequence TCR repertoires, to increase sequencing depth and limit assay-specific biases. The study deeply sequenced blood TCR repertoires of five healthy adults to estimate repertoire size and the extent of clonotype sharing between individuals. Per donor, leukapheresis produced somewhere between about 0.94 and 9 billion PBMCs.

Trimming removed 3 bases from V and 3 bases from J, leaving 11 bases between the germline ends. From the cysteine up to the phenylalanine, the CDR3 has a length of 14 residues. Solely the CDR3 DNA is kept, with 42 bases framed from the first base. The CDR1 and CDR2 encoded by the germline V gene are KGHSH and LQKENI. This clone was counted a few times. Its binding antigen is unknown. Per-base qualities were not stored, and no clone one base away is much larger. Results the study describes overall, beyond this receptor: Naive subsets generally had larger estimated clonotype richness than memory subsets did. Only blood was sampled, and tissue TCR repertoires likely differ from those in blood. Pairwise subsampling led to the expectation that sequencing depth would affect the degree of clonotype sharing among donors. Sharing across a few donors was observed for about 4.8% of naive CD4, around 3.5% of naive CD8, about 2.5% of memory CD4, and roughly 0.4% of memory CD8 clonotypes. Even with the large sequencing depth, rarefaction of the sorted-subset datasets indicated that sequencing was incomplete. Because the study included a small number of donors, the genetic and exposure-history diversity represented was limited. Compared with non-shared clonotypes, clonotypes shared by all four sorted-subset donors had higher generation probabilities.

TCR CDR3 regions were amplified from genomic DNA by multiplex PCR using the deep immunoSEQ assay. Extracted genomic DNA from each cell subset was spread evenly across all wells of several immunoSEQ 96-well plates, with each plate serving as a replicate. Each replicate PCR for sorted subsets received about 0.2 ug genomic DNA, equal to 28,000 or so T cell genomes. The purified libraries were quantified using a Qubit 3.0 fluorometer, sized with a Bioanalyzer 2100, and then quantified again using the KAPA Library Quantification kit. Every immunoSEQ 96-well plate was sequenced on a dedicated single-read 150-cycle Illumina NextSeq 550 flow cell. The authors' pipeline ran thus. The immunoSEQ output contained only junctional sequences without quality scores, so filtering could not match that applied to full-length reads. Sequences were annotated with PyIR, a Python wrapper for IgBLAST v1.9, using IMGT germline references to assign V/J genes and CDR3. Reads were removed for weak V/J assignments (E-value above 1e-6), missing CDR3, stop codons, out-of-frame junctions, or ambiguous translated residues. V3J clonotypes were defined by identical inferred V gene, J gene, and CDR3 amino acid sequence. To compute the percentage overlap between repertoires, the number of shared unique clonotypes was divided by the size of the smaller repertoire. Richness of each repertoire was evaluated using RTK rarefaction, the Chao1 estimator, and Recon v2.1 estimates of unobserved clonotypes. OLGA was used to compute generation probabilities for all TCRbeta clonotypes that the gDNA method yielded from four donors. TCRdb re-hosts the immuneACCESS table, in-frame sequences only. Its copies lack some clones; in the studies checked, an unresolved V gene accounts for under half of them, and the cause for the rest is not known. V and J calls plus clone size are reproduced from that table; the DNA served to infer D and trimming. Within this sample are 700,000 or so clones, with 60% to 80% of them counted one time only. 1.8% of the sample is taken by the ten largest.

The donors were healthy, HIV-negative adults who had no recently reported acute infections or vaccinations. Every donor was a Caucasian adult living in Nashville, Tennessee, USA. CD4+ T cells were enriched through magnetic negative selection, after which naive cells were positively selected on CD45RA and the remaining negative fraction served as the memory subset. Blood was obtained by leukapheresis, after which PBMCs were separated by Ficoll-Histopaque density gradient centrifugation and cryopreserved in liquid nitrogen vapor phase. Analytical flow cytometry was used to check the purity and quantity of each magnetically sorted T cell population. Each sorted fraction had its genomic DNA isolated and then quantified by UV absorbance on a Nanodrop 2000c.

The sample taken for sequencing was memory CD4+ T cells sorted from blood. The cell subset or site label here, explained by the study, means: CD45RA-negative fraction. The chain is encoded by TRBV18 joined to TRBJ1-1, with the D gene too uncertain to name. The source is a woman under 40 in good health. At the DNA level, the sequence is TGTGCCAGCTCACCCCAAGGTCAAGACACTGAAGCTTTCTTT. This codes for CASSPQGQDTEAFF.